The clone carrying this TCR beta chain was seen a few times. Its antigen is unidentified. The CDR3 has 13 amino acids. Germline values: CDR1 SGHTA, CDR2 FQGTGA. V was pared by 5 bases and J by 12 bases, with 6 bases of the junction left unmatched. The data were obtained in a study of blood T cells in healthy people across ages. Study-level results: Any conclusive comparison of naive versus antigen-experienced cells was prevented by using unsorted PBMCs. A greater number of naive CD4+ cells and higher diversity distinguished long-lived donors from aged donors.

The use of a sample-barcoded 5' primer and a J-beta primer mix characterized a second PCR of roughly 7 to 12 cycles. Every molecule of cDNA carried a tag from a template-switch adaptor with 12 random nucleotides. The yield of each sample was at least 3 million CDR3-containing paired-end reads. In TCRdb, the 5' RACE reads were re-called with MiXCR into one record per CDR3 protein. The data show a few hundred thousand distinct CDR3 sequences, with roughly 26% seen just once and over 25% held by the top ten. The gene calls are TRBV7-3 and TRBJ2-7; TRBD2 agrees at 14 bases. Input material: blood. The clonotype comes from a woman in her seventies in good health. CDR3: CASSPGTSGSMYF. The CDR3 DNA reads TGTGCCAGCAGCCCGGGGACTAGCGGGAGTATGTACTTC.